Listed below are T cell receptor beta chains from one sample, sequenced in a study of T cell repertoires in cytomegalovirus infection. TCRdb re-derived calls from the reads in MiXCR, one entry per CDR3 protein. The table has more than 350,000 distinct CDR3 sequences, roughly 31% seen once. Source material: PBMCs. Receptor source: a human donor in good health (CMV status not recorded). Some clones in this sample may be carry-over from other donors' samples. Both conserved end residues are part of each CDR3.

V | CDR3
TRBV27 | CASSSPLEPSYNEQFF
TRBV4-1 | CASSPPTGHYGYTF
TRBV18 | CASSRGNNEKLFF
TRBV6-2/TRBV6-3 | CASRPDSLGYAGELFF
TRBV7-8 | CASSLVIGAGMNTEAFF
TRBV10-3 | CAISDLGNMEQYF
TRBV6-5 | CASSFLAAGQINEQFF
TRBV5-4 | CASSGGVLTEAFF
TRBV7-2 | CASSLAREGGYEQYF
TRBV6-5 | CASSLDRRYEQYF
TRBV6-6 | CASSLTLENEQYF
TRBV2 | CASREEQLMNTEAFF
TRBV24-1 | CATSEPTGTGSTDTQYF
TRBV20-1 | CSAELLELTQYF
TRBV20-1 | CSALQTGRWNQPQHF
TRBV14 | CASSQVRGNTIYF
TRBV20-1 | CSASPLVRSTDTQYF
TRBV20-1 | CSARIGTPTEETQYF
TRBV11-2 | CASSEGLTETQYF
TRBV28 | CASSSIIRNTIYF
TRBV7-2 | CASSFKYEQYF
TRBV15 | CATSSNREKLFF
TRBV12-3/TRBV12-4 | CASSGRLLDGGNSPLHF
TRBV6-1 | CASRREGLASGNEQFF
TRBV19 | CASSIPRFGAPNEQFF
TRBV23-1 | CASSQSSWGGASYEQYF
TRBV19 | CASSIASQGRYEQYF
TRBV6-1 | CASSIQKEQYF
TRBV19 | CASSWGKDGYTF
TRBV10-3 | CAISEQENNSPLHF
TRBV12-5 | CASGPGQGSTDTQYF
TRBV6-1 | CASSGLGQGVYEQYF
TRBV2 | CASRKEGTLRSYEQYF
TRBV4-1 | CASSQSLAYGDTQYF
TRBV6-6 | CASKEGGSGYNEQFF
TRBV7-2 | CASSLVTSVDEQFF
TRBV7-6 | CASSFGVRGLANTEALF
TRBV19 | CASRGGTFGGELFF
TRBV12-3/TRBV12-4 | CASSLPGEAYNEQFF
TRBV7-7 | CASSSGLAGGRDEQYF
TRBV7-2 | CASSPAGTESGELFF
TRBV6-5 | CASSYHGTPLNNEQFF
TRBV6-1 | CASIGRDSTYEQYF
TRBV19 | CASSMGWANQPQHF
TRBV28 | CASSSGTASGRF
TRBV5-6 | CASSLADRGFVKTQYF
TRBV12-3/TRBV12-4 | CASSLTTGPSDEQFF
TRBV7-9 | CASSPRDRGRIEAFF
TRBV20-1 | CSSRPSAGEQYF
TRBV19 | CASSIVGDTEAFF